The 7 T cell receptor beta chains below were found in one sample sequenced in a study of T-cell memory formation after mild COVID-19. TCRdb re-called the 5' RACE reads through MiXCR, storing one row per CDR3 protein. The repertoire includes about 150,000 distinct CDR3 sequences, under 30% of them detected once, and about 24% sits in the top ten. The sample taken for sequencing was PBMCs or a T cell subset sorted from them (not recorded which). These receptors were obtained from an adult woman who had mild COVID-19 (a few samples of this study predate the infection). Cell type and time point are not known.

This sequence joins TRBV4-3 and TRBJ2-1; 7 positions agree with TRBD2. V dropped 1 base and J dropped 5; count of bases not matched to a gene: 11. Germline CDR1 and CDR2: LGHNA and YSLEER. The CDR3 runs to 17 residues. The CDR3 DNA follows: TGCGCCAGCAGCCAAGTCCCCCACGCGGGAGTTGACAATGAGCAGTTCTTC. Its translation: CASSQVPHAGVDNEQFF.

CDR3 nucleotide sequence: TGTGCCAGCAGTTCCGAGGTTATACCCTACGAGCAGTACTTC. It yields the protein CASSSEVIPYEQYF. This chain joins TRBV6-5 and TRBJ2-7; unclear D gene. The V gene's germline CDR1 is MNHEY and CDR2 SVGAGI. V was pared by 4 bases and J by 2 bases, with 12 bases between. There are 14 residues in the CDR3.

In its sample, this clonotype was seen a few times. This sequence joins TRBV6-2 or TRBV6-3 and TRBJ2-1, with 12 bases lining up with TRBD1. This CDR3 contains 15 residues. With 2 bases clipped from V and 9 bases from J, the junction kept 5 bases outside the gene matches. Per germline, CDR1 MNHEY and CDR2 SVGEGT. DNA of the CDR3: TGTGCCAGCAGTTACACGGGACAGGGGGCTGTTGAGCAGTTCTTC. This gives the protein CASSYTGQGAVEQFF.

V gene TRBV7-9 combines with J gene TRBJ2-3, with 12 bases matching TRBD2. The CDR3 consists of 21 residues. V lost 6 bases, J lost 2 bases, and 21 bases stayed unmatched. The germline gives CDR1 SEHNR, CDR2 FQNEAQ (reference sequence). CDR3 sequence: CASSLLPTSGGPSGITDTQYF. The DNA of the CDR3 is TGTGCCAGCAGTTTGTTACCGACTAGCGGGGGTCCTTCAGGGATCACAGATACGCAGTATTTT.

The J gene is TRBJ1-1, the V gene TRBV19; D perhaps matches TRBD1 (5 bases). This CDR3 has 13 residues. Germline values: CDR1 LNHDA, CDR2 SQIVND (reference sequence). V was shortened by 6 bases and J by 1 base, with 9 bases between the two germline ends. CDR3 in amino acids: CASSLTANTEAFF. CDR3 coding DNA: TGTGCCAGTAGCCTGACAGCGAACACTGAAGCTTTCTTT.

In its sample, this clonotype was seen a few times. J is TRBJ2-5 and V is TRBV20-1; TRBD2 aligns across 9 bases. This CDR3 contains 19 residues. V dropped 3 bases and J dropped 5; count of bases not matched to a gene: 22. In germline, CDR1 is DFQATT, CDR2 SNEGSKA (reference sequence). For the CDR3, the DNA is TGCAGTGCTAGGGGGTGGGTAGCGGGAGCCCACAGTATGTTGGAGACCCAGTACTTC. This sequence encodes CSARGWVAGAHSMLETQYF.

This chain joins TRBV4-1 and TRBJ1-1; perhaps TRBD1 as D (6 bases). Germline values: CDR1 MGHRA, CDR2 YSYEKL. This CDR3 comprises 15 residues. V lost 1 base and J lost 1, with 10 bases in between. CDR3 DNA sequence: TGCGCCAGCAGCCAAGCCTTAGGGGGGAACACTGAAGCTTTCTTT. Translated, it gives CASSQALGGNTEAFF.